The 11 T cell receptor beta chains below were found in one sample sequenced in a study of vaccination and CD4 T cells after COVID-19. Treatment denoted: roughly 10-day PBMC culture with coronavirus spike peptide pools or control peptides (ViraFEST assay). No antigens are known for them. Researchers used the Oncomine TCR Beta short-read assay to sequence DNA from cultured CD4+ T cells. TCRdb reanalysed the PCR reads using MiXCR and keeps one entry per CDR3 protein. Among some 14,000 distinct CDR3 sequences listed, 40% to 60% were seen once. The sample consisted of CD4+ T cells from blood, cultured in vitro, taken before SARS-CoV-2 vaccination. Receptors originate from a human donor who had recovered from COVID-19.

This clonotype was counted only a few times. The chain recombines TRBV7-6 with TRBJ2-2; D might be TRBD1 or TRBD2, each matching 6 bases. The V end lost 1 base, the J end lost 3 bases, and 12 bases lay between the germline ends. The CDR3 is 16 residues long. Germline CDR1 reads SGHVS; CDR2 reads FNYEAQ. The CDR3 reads CASSLVGGPDTGELFF. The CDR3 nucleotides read TGTGCCAGCAGCTTAGTCGGGGGCCCCGACACCGGGGAGCTGTTTTTT.

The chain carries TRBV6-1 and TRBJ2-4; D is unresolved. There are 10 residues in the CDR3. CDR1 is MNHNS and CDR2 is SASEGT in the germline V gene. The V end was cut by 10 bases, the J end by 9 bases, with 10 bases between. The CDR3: CATCPGIQYF. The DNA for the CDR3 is TGTGCCACCTGCCCCGGCATTCAGTACTTC.

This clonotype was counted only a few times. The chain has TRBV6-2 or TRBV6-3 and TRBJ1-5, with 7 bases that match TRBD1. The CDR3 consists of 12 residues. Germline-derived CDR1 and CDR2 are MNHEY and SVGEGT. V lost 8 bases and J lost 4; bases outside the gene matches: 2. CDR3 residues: CASSTGNQPQHF. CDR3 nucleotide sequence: TGTGCCAGCTCGACAGGGAATCAGCCCCAGCATTTT.

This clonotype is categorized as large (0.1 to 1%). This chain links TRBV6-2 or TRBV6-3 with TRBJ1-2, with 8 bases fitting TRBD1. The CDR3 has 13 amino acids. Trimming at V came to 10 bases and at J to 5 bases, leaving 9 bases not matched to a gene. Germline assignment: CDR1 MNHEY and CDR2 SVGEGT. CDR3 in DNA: TGTGCCACCAAGACAGGGGATTTGTATGGCTACACCTTC. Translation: CATKTGDLYGYTF.

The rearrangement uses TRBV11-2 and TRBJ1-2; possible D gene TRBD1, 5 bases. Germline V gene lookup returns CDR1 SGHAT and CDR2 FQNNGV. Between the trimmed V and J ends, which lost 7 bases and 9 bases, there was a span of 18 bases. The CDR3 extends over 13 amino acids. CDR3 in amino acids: CASTTSGTRSYTF. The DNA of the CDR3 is TGTGCCAGCACCACCTCGGGGACGCGAAGCTACACCTTC.

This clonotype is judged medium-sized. CDR3 sequence reads: CASSPQGTDTQYF. CDR3 bases: TGTGCCAGCAGCCCCCAGGGAACAGATACGCAGTATTTT. This chain links TRBV7-6 with TRBJ2-3; tentatively, D is TRBD1 (5 bases). The germline gives CDR1 SGHVS, CDR2 FNYEAQ. The CDR3 length is 13 residues. Trimming cost V 5 bases and J 3 bases, with 9 bases left between them.

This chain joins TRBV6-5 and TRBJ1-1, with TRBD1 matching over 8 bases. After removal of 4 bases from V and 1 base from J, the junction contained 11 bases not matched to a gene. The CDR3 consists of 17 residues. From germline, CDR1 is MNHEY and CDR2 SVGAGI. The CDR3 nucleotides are TGTGCCAGCAGTTCTTTCGACAGGGGAAGATGGAACACTGAAGCTTTCTTT. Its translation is CASSSFDRGRWNTEAFF.

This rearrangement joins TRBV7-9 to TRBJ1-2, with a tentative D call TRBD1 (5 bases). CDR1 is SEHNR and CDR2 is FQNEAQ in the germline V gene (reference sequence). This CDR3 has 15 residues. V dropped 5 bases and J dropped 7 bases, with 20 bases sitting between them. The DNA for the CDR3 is TGTGCCAGCAGCCCTCCGGGCCAGGGCCTCGTTGGCTACACCTTC. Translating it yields CASSPPGQGLVGYTF.

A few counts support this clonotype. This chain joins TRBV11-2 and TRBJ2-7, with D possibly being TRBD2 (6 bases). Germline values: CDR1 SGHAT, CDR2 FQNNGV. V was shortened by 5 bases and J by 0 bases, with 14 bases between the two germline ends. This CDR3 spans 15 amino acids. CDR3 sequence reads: CASSPRTTISYEQYF. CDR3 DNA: TGTGCCAGCAGCCCGCGGACTACGATCTCCTACGAGCAGTACTTC. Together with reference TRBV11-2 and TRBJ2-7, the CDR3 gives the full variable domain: EAGVAQSPRYKIIEKRQSVAFWCNPISGHATLYWYQQILGQGPKLLIQFQNNGVVDDSQLPKDRFSAERLKGVDSTLKIQPAKLEDSAVYLCASSPRTTISYEQYFGPGTRLTVT.

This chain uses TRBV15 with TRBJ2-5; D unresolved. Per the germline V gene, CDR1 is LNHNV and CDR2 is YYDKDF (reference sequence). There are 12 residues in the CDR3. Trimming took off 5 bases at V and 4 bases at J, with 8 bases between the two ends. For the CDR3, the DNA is TGTGCCACCAGCCACGGCCCAGAGACCCAGTACTTC. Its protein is CATSHGPETQYF. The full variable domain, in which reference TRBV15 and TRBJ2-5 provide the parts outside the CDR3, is DAMVIQNPRYQVTQFGKPVTLSCSQTLNHNVMYWYQQKSSQAPKLLFHYYDKDFNNEADTPDNFQSRRPNTSFCFLDIRSPGLGDTAMYLCATSHGPETQYFGPGTRLLVL.

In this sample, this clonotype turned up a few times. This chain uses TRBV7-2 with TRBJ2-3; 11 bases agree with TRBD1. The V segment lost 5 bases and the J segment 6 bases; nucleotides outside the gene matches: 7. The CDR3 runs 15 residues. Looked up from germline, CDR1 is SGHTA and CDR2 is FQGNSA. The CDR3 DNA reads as TGTGCCAGCAGCCGAGGACAGGGGGCTAGCGATACGCAGTATTTT. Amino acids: CASSRGQGASDTQYF.